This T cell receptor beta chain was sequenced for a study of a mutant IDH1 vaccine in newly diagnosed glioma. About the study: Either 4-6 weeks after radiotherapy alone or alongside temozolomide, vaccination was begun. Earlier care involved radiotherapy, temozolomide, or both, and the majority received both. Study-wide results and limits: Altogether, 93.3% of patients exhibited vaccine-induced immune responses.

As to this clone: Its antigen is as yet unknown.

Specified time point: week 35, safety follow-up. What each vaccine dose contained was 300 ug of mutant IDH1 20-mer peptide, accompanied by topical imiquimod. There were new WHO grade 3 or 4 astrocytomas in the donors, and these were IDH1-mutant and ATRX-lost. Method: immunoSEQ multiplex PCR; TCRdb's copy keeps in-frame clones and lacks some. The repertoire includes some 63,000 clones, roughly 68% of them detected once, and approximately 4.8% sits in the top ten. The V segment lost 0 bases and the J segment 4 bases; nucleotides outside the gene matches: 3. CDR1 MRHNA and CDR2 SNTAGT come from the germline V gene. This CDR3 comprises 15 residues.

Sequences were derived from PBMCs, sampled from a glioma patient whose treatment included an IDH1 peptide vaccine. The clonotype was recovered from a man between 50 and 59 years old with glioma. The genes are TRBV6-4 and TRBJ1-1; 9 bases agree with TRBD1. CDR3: CASSDSTGGVTEAFF. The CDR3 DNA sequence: TGTGCCAGCAGTGACTCGACAGGGGGAGTCACTGAAGCTTTCTTT.